These 5 T cell receptor beta chains originate from one sample sequenced in a study of Ad26.COV2.S vaccination and SARS-CoV-2 variants. Profiling relied on immunoSEQ multiplex PCR, and the TCRdb table lists in-frame clones only, not all of them. The data show roughly 700,000 clones, approximately 88% seen once. Treatment specified: 19 received Ad26.COV2.S at low or high dose, single or two shots; about 5 received placebo; per-sample allocation not given. Material that was analyzed had been drawn on day 63 after the first vaccine or placebo injection. The sample here was peripheral blood, taken in a trial of Ad26.COV2.S vaccine versus placebo. The receptor source for this set is a person aged 18-65 years who received the Ad26.COV2.S COVID-19 vaccine or a placebo.

The rearrangement links TRBV3-1 (or the pseudogene TRBV3-2) to TRBJ1-1; D unresolved. Germline CDR1 LGHDT, CDR2 YNNKEL (reference sequence). This CDR3 has 14 residues. The germline V and J ends were trimmed by 0 bases and 10 bases, with 15 bases remaining between them. The CDR3 sequence: CASSQDLTSESAFF. CDR3 nucleotides: TGTGCCAGCAGCCAAGATCTAACCTCTGAGTCAGCTTTCTTT.

The chain joins TRBV5-1 to TRBJ1-2, with D unresolved. The CDR3 consists of 12 residues. V was trimmed by 2 bases and J by 3 bases, leaving 5 bases between them. The germline gives CDR1 SGHRS, CDR2 YFSETQ. DNA of the CDR3: TGCGCCAGCAGCTTTAGGGACTATGGCTACACCTTC. Its protein product is CASSFRDYGYTF.

This clone was seen a handful of times. The V gene is TRBV7-9, the J gene TRBJ1-1; D uncertain. CDR1 is SEHNR and CDR2 is FQNEAQ in the germline V gene (reference sequence). The CDR3 spans 14 residues. Deletions cut 5 bases from V and 4 bases from J, with 14 bases between. CDR3 protein: CASSITDGSTEAFF. CDR3 DNA: TGTGCCAGCAGCATTACGGACGGCTCCACTGAAGCTTTCTTT.

The chain recombines TRBV19 with TRBJ2-6; 12 bases are shared with TRBD2. This CDR3 is built from 20 residues. CDR1 is LNHDA, CDR2 SQIVND, per germline (reference sequence). Trimming removed 4 bases from V and 0 bases from J; junction bases left unmatched: 10. This CDR3 is CASSNRLAGEGSSGANVLTF. The CDR3 DNA is TGTGCCAGTAGTAACCGACTAGCGGGGGAGGGTAGCTCTGGGGCCAACGTCCTGACTTTC.

J is TRBJ2-1 and V is TRBV5-6; 7 bases fit TRBD1. Germline assignment: CDR1 SGHDT and CDR2 YYEEEE. The CDR3 is 16 residues long. J was trimmed by 7 bases and V by 0 bases; bases with no gene match: 10. Here the CDR3 DNA reads TGTGCCAGCAGCTTGGGATTACAGGGGTGGTGGAATGAGCAGTTCTTC. It translates to CASSLGLQGWWNEQFF.